This TCR beta chain was documented in a study of blood T cell repertoires in COVID-19. As for this clone: Germline and junction disagree at one end, which may indicate a read error.

Authors' methods: Nucleated cell counts were estimated from reference gene primer amplification. The data were produced by immunoSEQ multiplex PCR, yet TCRdb's version contains in-frame clones alone and is incomplete. V and J calls and clone size are those listed in that table; D and trimming were worked out from the DNA. The sample shows approximately 270,000 clones, 89% of them seen only once. This clonotype originated in a man aged 45-65 years with acute or convalescent COVID-19. The sequencing input was peripheral blood.

CDR3 sequence reads: CASSQGGGELFF. The CDR3 DNA is TGTGCTAGCAGCCAGGGGGGCGGGGAGCTGTTTTTT. The V gene is TRBV7-7, the J gene TRBJ2-2; D is perhaps TRBD1 (7 bases). The CDR3 sequence is 12 residues long. Per germline, CDR1 SSHAT and CDR2 FNYEAQ (reference sequence). The full variable domain, rest sourced from reference TRBV7-7 and TRBJ2-2, is GAGVSQSPRYKVTKRGQDVTLRCDPISSHATLYWYQQALGQGPEFLTYFNYEAQPDKSGLPSDRFSAERPEGSISTLTIQRTEQRDSAMYRCASSQGGGELFFGEGSRLTVL.